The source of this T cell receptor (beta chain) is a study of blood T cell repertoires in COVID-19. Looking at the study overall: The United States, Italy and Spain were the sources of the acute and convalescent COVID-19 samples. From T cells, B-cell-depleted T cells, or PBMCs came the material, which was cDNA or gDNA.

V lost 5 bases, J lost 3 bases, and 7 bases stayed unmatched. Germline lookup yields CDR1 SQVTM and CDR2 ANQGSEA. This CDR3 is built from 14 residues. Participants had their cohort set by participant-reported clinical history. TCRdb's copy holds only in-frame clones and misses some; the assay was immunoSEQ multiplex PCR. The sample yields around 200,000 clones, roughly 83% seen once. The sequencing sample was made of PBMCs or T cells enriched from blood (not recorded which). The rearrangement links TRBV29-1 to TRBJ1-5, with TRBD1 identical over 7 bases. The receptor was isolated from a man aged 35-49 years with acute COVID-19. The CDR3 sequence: CSVSGRGANQPQHF. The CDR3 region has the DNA TGCAGCGTTTCAGGCAGGGGGGCCAATCAGCCCCAGCATTTT.